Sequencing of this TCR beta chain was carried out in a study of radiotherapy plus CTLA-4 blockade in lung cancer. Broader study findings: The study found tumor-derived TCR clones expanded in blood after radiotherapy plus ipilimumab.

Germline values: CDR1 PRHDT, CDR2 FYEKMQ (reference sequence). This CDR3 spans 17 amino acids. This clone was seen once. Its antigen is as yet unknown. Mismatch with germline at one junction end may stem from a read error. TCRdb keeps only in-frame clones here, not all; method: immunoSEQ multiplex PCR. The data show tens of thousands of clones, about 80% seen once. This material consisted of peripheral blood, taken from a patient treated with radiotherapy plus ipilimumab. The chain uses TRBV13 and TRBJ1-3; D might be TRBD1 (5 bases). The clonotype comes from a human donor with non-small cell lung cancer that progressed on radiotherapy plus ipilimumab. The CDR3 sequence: CASSLVSGTQSGSTIYF. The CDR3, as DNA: TGTGCCAGCAGCTTAGTCTCCGGGACGCAAAGTGGAAGCACCATATATTTT.